This passage covers 24 T cell receptor beta chains from one sample sequenced in a study of blood T cell repertoires in COVID-19. The table came from immunoSEQ multiplex PCR; TCRdb's copy has only in-frame clones and leaves some out. Of 150,000 to 170,000 clones detected, 60% to 85% appear once; the ten largest clones hold under 2%. The sequenced sample consisted of peripheral blood. Every receptor here comes from a man at least 80 years old with acute or convalescent COVID-19.

CDR3: CAWSVGGRSTDTQYF. DNA of the CDR3: TGTGCCTGGAGTGTGGGCGGGAGAAGCACAGATACGCAGTATTTT. The V gene is TRBV30, the J gene TRBJ2-3, with TRBD2 identical over 7 bases. V lost 0 bases, J lost 0 bases, and 3 bases stayed unmatched. This CDR3 spans 15 amino acids. The germline V gene encodes CDR1 GTSNPN and CDR2 SVGIG (reference sequence).

This rearrangement joins TRBV2 to TRBJ1-1, with 9 bases matching TRBD1. J gave up 0 bases and V 3 bases, and 8 bases lay outside the gene matches. The CDR3 covers 17 residues. Germline V gene lookup returns CDR1 SNHLY and CDR2 FYNNEI. CDR3 sequence reads: CASSEGTGRKMNTEAFF. CDR3 nucleotides: TGTGCCAGCAGTGAGGGGACAGGGAGGAAGATGAACACTGAAGCTTTCTTT.

This clone was detected only a few times. J is TRBJ1-4 and V is TRBV20-1, with D uncertain. The V end lost 3 bases, the J end lost 14 bases, and 10 bases lay between the germline ends. The CDR3 consists of 10 residues. CDR1 and CDR2 (germline): DFQATT, SNEGSKA (reference sequence). CDR3 bases: TGCAGTGCTAGTAGCAGGTACCTGTTTTTT. Residues: CSASSRYLFF.

The CDR3 is CASSHRGRARADTQYF. The CDR3 nucleotides read TGTGCCAGCAGCCACCGCGGGAGGGCCAGGGCAGATACGCAGTATTTT. The genes are TRBV13 and TRBJ2-3, with TRBD2 identical over 9 bases. The CDR3 is 16 amino acids. V trimming: 5 bases; J trimming: 4 bases; junction bases outside the gene matches: 10. Germline CDR1 is PRHDT and CDR2 is FYEKMQ (reference sequence).

CDR3 coding DNA: TGTGCCAGCAGGACTAGCGGGGGGGCCCGGGATGAGCAGTTCTTC. It codes for CASRTSGGARDEQFF. V and J are TRBV5-4 and TRBJ2-1, with 14 bases fitting TRBD2. This CDR3 comprises 15 residues. Per germline, CDR1 SGHNT and CDR2 YYREEE (reference sequence). Trimming removed 5 bases from V and 8 bases from J; junction bases left unmatched: 6.

The chain recombines TRBV12-3 or TRBV12-4 with TRBJ2-7; perhaps TRBD2 as D (5 bases). V was trimmed by 6 bases and J by 2 bases, leaving 11 bases between them. This CDR3 is 13 amino acids long. CDR3 sequence (DNA): TGTGCCAGCAGACTAGACGGGGCCTACGAGCAGTACTTC. It is translated as CASRLDGAYEQYF.

This clone was counted between two and nine times. The chain is built from TRBV24-1 and TRBJ2-1; a weak D match, TRBD1 (6 bases). Trimming shortened V by 3 bases and J by 4 bases, and 12 bases separated the two germline ends. The CDR3 is 15 amino acids. Germline CDR1 and CDR2: KGHDR and SFDVKD. The CDR3 DNA reads TGTGCCACCAGTGATCCCCTAGACAGGTACAATGAGCAGTTCTTC. Translated: CATSDPLDRYNEQFF.

The V call is TRBV30, the J call TRBJ1-1, with 7 nucleotides matching TRBD1. With 1 base clipped from V and 1 base from J, the junction kept 9 bases outside the gene matches. The CDR3 loop spans 16 amino acids. From germline, CDR1 is GTSNPN and CDR2 SVGIG (reference sequence). Here the CDR3 DNA reads TGTGCCTGGAGTGCCCTAGGGGACAGCTGGAACACTGAAGCTTTCTTT. Amino acids: CAWSALGDSWNTEAFF.

This clone was recorded a few times. J is TRBJ1-1 and V is TRBV29-1; a weak D match, TRBD1 (5 bases). This CDR3 region has 12 residues. V lost 5 bases and J lost 5, with 12 bases in between. CDR1 is SQVTM, CDR2 ANQGSEA, per germline. The CDR3 here is CSVLREGTEAFF. The CDR3 DNA sequence: TGCAGCGTTCTCAGGGAGGGGACTGAAGCTTTCTTT.

The chain recombines TRBV7-9 with TRBJ1-1, with D maybe TRBD1 (6 bases). The germline CDR1 and CDR2 sequences are SEHNR and FQNEAQ (reference sequence). The CDR3 has 15 residues. Trimming cost V 5 bases and J 0 bases, with 13 bases left between them. The CDR3 DNA follows: TGTGCCAGCAGCCAAAGGGACACTGTGAACACTGAAGCTTTCTTT. Translation: CASSQRDTVNTEAFF.

About this clone itself: Other DNA sequences of this sample code for an identical CDR3. J is TRBJ1-2 and V is TRBV7-9; D unclear. Trimming removed 1 base from V and 8 bases from J, with 5 bases in between. CDR1 and CDR2 (germline): SEHNR, FQNEAQ (reference sequence). This CDR3 is 11 amino acids long. The CDR3 nucleotides are TGTGCCAGCAGCTTAGACGGGGGCTACACCTTC. Residues: CASSLDGGYTF.

The V gene is TRBV7-8, the J gene TRBJ1-3; D gene ambiguous. Trimming took off 1 base at V and 2 bases at J, with 6 bases between the two ends. Germline CDR1 SGHVS, CDR2 FQNEAQ. CDR3 size: 14 residues. The CDR3 region has the DNA TGTGCCAGCAGCTTAGAAACAGCTGGAAACACCATATATTTT. Translation: CASSLETAGNTIYF.

This clone was detected ten times or more. The sample holds other DNA sequences that translate to the same CDR3. This chain links TRBV29-1 with TRBJ1-1; tentatively, D is TRBD1 (5 bases). The CDR3 length is 12 residues. Germline V CDR1 and CDR2: SQVTM, ANQGSEA. The V end was cut by 6 bases, the J end by 1 base, with 9 bases between. The CDR3 here is CSVGRQNTEAFF. The CDR3 DNA follows: TGCAGCGTGGGGCGTCAGAACACTGAAGCTTTCTTT.

The chain carries TRBV28 and TRBJ2-2, with D possibly TRBD2 on 5 matching bases. The germline V gene encodes CDR1 MDHEN and CDR2 SYDVKM. V was pared by 4 bases and J by 2 bases, with 8 bases between. The CDR3 is 14 amino acids. The CDR3 DNA reads TGTGCCAGCAGTTATGGGAGCAACACCGGGGAGCTGTTTTTT. Translation: CASSYGSNTGELFF.

CDR3 sequence (DNA): TGCGCCAGCAGCTTGGCGGCGGGAGTGAATGAGCAGTTCTTC. The encoded protein is CASSLAAGVNEQFF. The rearrangement joins TRBV5-1 to TRBJ2-1; 7 positions agree with TRBD2. Trimming removed 0 bases from V and 7 bases from J; junction bases left unmatched: 4. The CDR3 has 14 residues. Germline values: CDR1 SGHRS, CDR2 YFSETQ.

This rearrangement joins TRBV4-2 to TRBJ1-4, with D possibly TRBD1 on 6 matching bases. CDR3 length equals 15 residues. Trimming took off 6 bases at V and 2 bases at J, with 13 bases between the two ends. CDR1 LGHNA and CDR2 YNFKEQ come from the germline V gene. Written as DNA, the CDR3 is TGTGCCAGCAGATACAGGGACGTCACTAATGAAAAACTGTTTTTT. It is translated as CASRYRDVTNEKLFF.

This clone was recorded a few times. The chain combines TRBV7-9 with TRBJ1-2; D gene ambiguous. The V gene's germline CDR1 is SEHNR and CDR2 FQNEAQ (reference sequence). The germline V and J ends were trimmed by 5 bases and 6 bases, with 13 bases remaining between them. The CDR3 is 13 amino acids. The CDR3 reads CASSRSGDDGYTF. The CDR3 DNA sequence: TGTGCCAGCAGCCGCTCCGGAGATGATGGCTACACCTTC.

The V and J genes are TRBV7-8 and TRBJ2-2; D is undetermined. With 2 bases removed from V and 5 bases from J, the gap between germline ends came to 15 bases. Germline values: CDR1 SGHVS, CDR2 FQNEAQ. The CDR3 runs to 16 residues. In DNA, the CDR3 is TGTGCCAGCAGCTTACGGTCGGTGGAAGCGACCGGGGAGCTGTTTTTT. Residues: CASSLRSVEATGELFF.

The V and J genes are TRBV20-1 and TRBJ2-2; tentatively, D is TRBD2 (5 bases). Trimming pared 6 bases from V and 0 bases from J, leaving 11 bases between. CDR1 DFQATT and CDR2 SNEGSKA come from the germline V gene (reference sequence). This CDR3 has 14 amino acids. CDR3 sequence reads: CSASDYPNTGELFF. The CDR3 region has the DNA TGCAGTGCGAGTGACTATCCGAACACCGGGGAGCTGTTTTTT.

V usage is TRBV27 and J usage is TRBJ1-1; 7 nucleotides match TRBD1. Per the germline V gene, CDR1 is MNHEY and CDR2 is SMNVEV (reference sequence). The CDR3 is made up of 13 amino acids. The trim removed 2 bases at V and 7 bases at J, leaving 4 bases unmatched. Here the CDR3 reads CASSLLGQVEAFF. The CDR3 DNA follows: TGTGCCAGCAGTTTACTAGGACAGGTTGAAGCTTTCTTT.

V usage is TRBV9 and J usage is TRBJ2-3; possibly TRBD1 for D (6 bases). CDR1 and CDR2 (germline): SGDLS, YYNGEE. The CDR3 has 14 residues. V was shortened by 3 bases and J by 4 bases, with 12 bases between the two germline ends. CDR3 region: CASSAAEGADTQYF. CDR3 DNA sequence: TGTGCCAGCAGCGCAGCAGAGGGGGCAGATACGCAGTATTTT.

This rearrangement joins TRBV9 to TRBJ2-1; 8 nucleotides agree with TRBD2. In germline, CDR1 is SGDLS, CDR2 YYNGEE. The CDR3 is 17 amino acids. V shed 2 bases, J shed 5 bases, and the junction held 12 bases outside the gene matches. CDR3 coding DNA: TGTGCCAGCAGCGTCCCCTTTGGCGGGGGGCCTCACAATGAGCAGTTCTTC. Amino acid sequence: CASSVPFGGGPHNEQFF.

Here the CDR3 DNA reads TGTGCCAGCAGCCAACGACAGGGGGCGAATGAGCAGTTCTTC. It is translated as CASSQRQGANEQFF. This chain connects TRBV4-2 to TRBJ2-1; 10 positions agree with TRBD1. The CDR3 runs 14 residues. The V and J ends lost 2 bases and 7 bases, in that order; junction bases with no gene match: 2. The V gene's germline CDR1 is LGHNA and CDR2 YNFKEQ.

This rearrangement joins TRBV7-6 to TRBJ2-1; 7 bases fit TRBD2. The CDR3 extends over 15 amino acids. The germline V gene has CDR1 SGHVS and CDR2 FNYEAQ. After removal of 3 bases from V and 4 bases from J, the junction contained 6 bases not matched to a gene. CDR3 loop: CASSFGAGRYNEQFF. The CDR3 DNA sequence: TGTGCCAGCAGCTTTGGAGCGGGGAGGTACAATGAGCAGTTCTTC.